The T cell receptor (beta chain) under discussion was sequenced for a study of Graves' ophthalmopathy and Graves' hyperthyroidism. Investigators amplified TCR beta CDR3 regions from RNA transcripts. In the first round, RT-PCR was carried out with HTBI primers, and a multiplex PCR formed the second round. TCRdb re-called the multiplex PCR reads with MiXCR, one entry per CDR3 protein. The table records hundreds of thousands of distinct CDR3 sequences, approximately 42% of them present only once. Moderately to severely active ophthalmopathy under 3 months, CAS at least 3, NOSPECS at least 4. Sequenced: peripheral blood. This clonotype was sampled from an adult man with Graves' ophthalmopathy.

The CDR3 DNA reads as TGTGCCACCAGTGATACAGGGGGCGGTTCGCAAATTGAAAAACTGTTTTTT. It is translated as CATSDTGGGSQIEKLFF. The genes are TRBV24-1 and TRBJ1-4, with 9 bases identical to TRBD1. Germline-derived CDR1 and CDR2 are KGHDR and SFDVKD. The V and J ends lost 3 bases and 7 bases, in that order; junction bases with no gene match: 11. The CDR3 sequence is 17 residues long.